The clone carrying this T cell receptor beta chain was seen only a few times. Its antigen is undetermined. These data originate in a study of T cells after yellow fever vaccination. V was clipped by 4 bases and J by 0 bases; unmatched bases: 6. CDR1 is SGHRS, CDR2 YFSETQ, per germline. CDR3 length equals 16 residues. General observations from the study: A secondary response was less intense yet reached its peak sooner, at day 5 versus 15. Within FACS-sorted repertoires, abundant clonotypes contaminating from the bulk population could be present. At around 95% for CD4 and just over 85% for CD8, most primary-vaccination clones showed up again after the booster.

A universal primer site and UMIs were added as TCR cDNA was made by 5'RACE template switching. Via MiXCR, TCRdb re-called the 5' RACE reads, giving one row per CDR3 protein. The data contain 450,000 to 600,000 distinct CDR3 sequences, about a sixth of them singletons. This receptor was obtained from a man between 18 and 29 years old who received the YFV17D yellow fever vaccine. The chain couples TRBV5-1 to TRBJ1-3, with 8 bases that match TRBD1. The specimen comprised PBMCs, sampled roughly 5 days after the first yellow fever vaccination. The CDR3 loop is CASSPGTGASGNTIYF. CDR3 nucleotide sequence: TGCGCCAGCAGCCCAGGGACAGGAGCCTCTGGAAACACCATATATTTT.